The next 9 T cell receptor beta chains were all read from a single sample in a study of CD8 T cells in ankylosing spondylitis. Study conclusions and caveats: In ankylosing spondylitis blood, a motif of roughly eight highly homologous TCR beta variants appeared characteristic.

No antigen has been identified for these receptors. In TCRdb, the 5' RACE reads were re-called with MiXCR into one record per CDR3 protein. The sample includes fewer than 750,000 distinct CDR3 sequences, under 20% of them seen just once. Sequencing was carried out using blood, either unsorted or a sorted T cell fraction (not recorded which). The receptors stem from a male donor with ankylosing spondylitis.

The J gene is TRBJ2-7, the V gene TRBV20-1; TRBD1 agrees at 9 bases. The junction had 8 bases not matched to a gene; V was cut back by 0 bases and J by 5 bases. Germline values: CDR1 DFQATT, CDR2 SNEGSKA (reference sequence). The CDR3 contains 15 residues. The CDR3 nucleotides read TGCAGTGCTAGAGATTTAAAGGGACAGGGTGACGAGCAGTACTTC. It translates to CSARDLKGQGDEQYF.

This clonotype was observed a few times. The chain couples TRBV2 to TRBJ2-7; D unclear. The CDR3 consists of 11 residues. Germline V gives CDR1 SNHLY, CDR2 FYNNEI. V was clipped by 8 bases and J by 4 bases, with 9 bases between them. CDR3 nucleotides: TGTGCCAGCCTAGGACCTTACGAGCAGTACTTC. Its protein is CASLGPYEQYF.

The chain recombines TRBV20-1 with TRBJ1-6; tentative D call: TRBD1 (6 bases). The V gene's germline CDR1 is DFQATT and CDR2 SNEGSKA (reference sequence). The CDR3 is 14 residues long. V lost 2 bases and J 8 bases, leaving 13 bases between the germline ends. CDR3 amino acids: CSARWSDSYSPLHF. CDR3 DNA sequence: TGCAGTGCTAGATGGTCGGACAGTTATTCACCCCTCCACTTT.

V usage is TRBV3-1 and J usage is TRBJ1-2; maybe TRBD1 (6 bases). CDR1 and CDR2 (germline): LGHDT, YNNKEL (reference sequence). The V end lost 0 bases, the J end lost 7 bases, and 9 bases lay between the germline ends. CDR3 length: 13 amino acids. This CDR3 is CASSQDIGGGYTF. For the CDR3, the DNA is TGTGCCAGCAGCCAAGATATAGGGGGTGGCTACACCTTC.

The J gene is TRBJ2-3, the V gene TRBV7-9; 10 nucleotides match TRBD2. Germline lookup yields CDR1 SEHNR and CDR2 FQNEAQ (reference sequence). This CDR3 comprises 16 residues. The V gene end was trimmed by 5 bases and the J gene end by 4 bases; junction bases not matched to a gene: 9. The CDR3, as DNA: TGTGCCAGCAGCGACCGGCTAGCGGGAGTCCCAGATACGCAGTATTTT. Residues: CASSDRLAGVPDTQYF.

This clonotype occurred many times. The chain links TRBV20-1 to TRBJ2-3; D remains unclear. Germline assignment: CDR1 DFQATT and CDR2 SNEGSKA (reference sequence). The length of the CDR3 is 14 residues. V lost 5 bases, J lost 0 bases, and 12 bases lay in between. Here the CDR3 reads CSAPSRVSTDTQYF. As DNA, the CDR3 is TGCAGTGCTCCGTCCCGGGTGAGCACAGATACGCAGTATTTT.

This clonotype occurred a few times. In DNA, the CDR3 is TGTGCCAGCAGCCGCTGGACGGGCTACTACGAGCAGTACTTC. Translated: CASSRWTGYYEQYF. This sequence joins TRBV7-2 and TRBJ2-7, with unresolved D. Germline values: CDR1 SGHTA, CDR2 FQGNSA. Trimming took 5 bases from V and 3 from J, leaving 14 bases between them. The CDR3 length is 14 residues.

The rearrangement links TRBV7-9 to TRBJ1-1; 9 bases line up with TRBD1. CDR1 and CDR2 (germline): SEHNR, FQNEAQ (reference sequence). The trim removed 4 bases at V and 4 bases at J, leaving 10 bases unmatched. The length of the CDR3 is 16 residues. The CDR3 DNA is TGTGCCAGCAGCTCAAAACCCGGGACAGGGAGCACTGAAGCTTTCTTT. This codes for CASSSKPGTGSTEAFF.

The genes are TRBV20-1 and TRBJ1-5, with D uncertain. Germline V lookup: CDR1 DFQATT, CDR2 SNEGSKA (reference sequence). Trimming pared 3 bases from V and 3 bases from J, leaving 6 bases between. The CDR3 totals 12 residues. The CDR3 sequence: CSASHPNQPQHF. The CDR3 region has the DNA TGCAGTGCTAGCCACCCCAATCAGCCCCAGCATTTT.